The clone carrying this TCR beta chain occurred many times. This CDR3 has 11 amino acids. V lost 2 bases, J lost 8 bases, and 4 bases lay in between. Germline V gene data show CDR1 as SGHTA and CDR2 as FQGNSA. This entry belongs to a study of CD4 and CD8 cells across lung adenocarcinoma regions. Each CDR3 protein is one row after TCRdb ran MiXCR on the PCR reads. Of fewer than 30,000 distinct CDR3 sequences in the sample, about 50% were seen once. Localized lung adenocarcinoma, a non-small cell lung cancer, affected the donors. The TCR originated in a male donor with lung adenocarcinoma. The CD4 and CD8 labels of this study may be unreliable. The V gene is TRBV7-2, the J gene TRBJ2-1; D ambiguous. The sample was CD8+ T cells from the center of a lung tumor. The DNA for the CDR3 is TGTGCCAGCAGCTTATTCTATGAGCAGTTCTTC. It encodes CASSLFYEQFF.